These 16 T cell receptor beta chains share one sample of origin, sequenced in a study of T cell repertoires in cytomegalovirus infection. MiXCR, applied by TCRdb to the reads, yields one record per CDR3 protein. The sample lists about 490,000 distinct CDR3 sequences; approximately 26% were seen once. The sample comprised PBMCs. The source of these receptors is a human donor in good health (CMV status not recorded). Some clones in this sample may be carry-over from other donors' samples.

The V and J genes are TRBV12-3 or TRBV12-4 and TRBJ2-3; the D is unclear. With 3 bases removed from V and 1 base from J, the gap between germline ends came to 5 bases. The CDR3 has 13 residues. The CDR3 nucleotides read TGTGCCAGCAGTTTTGTAGGCACAGATACGCAGTATTTT. This codes for CASSFVGTDTQYF.

This clonotype was counted between two and nine times. This chain connects TRBV6-5 to TRBJ1-2; 7 bases match TRBD1. Losses at the gene ends were 5 bases for V and 2 bases for J; bases not matched to a gene: 5. The CDR3 sequence is 14 residues long. Per germline, CDR1 MNHEY and CDR2 SVGAGI. DNA for the CDR3: TGTGCCAGCAGTGCGACAGGGCCGAACTATGGCTACACCTTC. Its protein is CASSATGPNYGYTF.

This clonotype was observed a handful of times. This chain joins TRBV20-1 and TRBJ2-5, with D possibly matching TRBD2 (6 bases). Germline V gives CDR1 DFQATT, CDR2 SNEGSKA (reference sequence). The ends were cut back, 6 bases at V and 2 bases at J, with 19 bases in the middle. This CDR3 has 15 amino acids. CDR3 protein: CSADPGAGRQETQYF. The CDR3 DNA reads TGCAGTGCCGACCCCGGGGCGGGAAGACAAGAGACCCAGTACTTC.

This clonotype was seen many times. CDR3 nucleotides: TGTGCCAGCAGCTTATACCGGGACAGCGCGAATGAAAAACTGTTTTTT. Residues: CASSLYRDSANEKLFF. This chain links TRBV7-8 with TRBJ1-4, with 7 nucleotides matching TRBD1. V was clipped by 2 bases and J by 5 bases; unmatched bases: 8. Per the germline V gene, CDR1 is SGHVS and CDR2 is FQNEAQ. This CDR3 is 16 amino acids long.

This clonotype showed up just once. The genes are TRBV29-1 and TRBJ1-1; no definite D call. The CDR3 contains 12 residues. Germline values: CDR1 SQVTM, CDR2 ANQGSEA. The V gene lost 4 bases and the J gene lost 2 bases, with 8 bases spanning the gap. CDR3 sequence reads: CSVVHPNTEAFF. The CDR3 DNA follows: TGCAGCGTTGTCCACCCTAACACTGAAGCTTTCTTT.

The V call is TRBV7-2, the J call TRBJ2-1; perhaps TRBD2 as D (5 bases). The CDR3 extends over 12 amino acids. The germline V gene has CDR1 SGHTA and CDR2 FQGNSA. Trimming removed 5 bases at V and 8 bases at J, with 10 bases between. The CDR3 nucleotides read TGTGCCAGCAGCCCTTGGCGGGATGAGCAGTTCTTC. It codes for CASSPWRDEQFF.

This clonotype was observed many times. This chain links TRBV7-8 with TRBJ1-2; unclear D gene. From germline, CDR1 is SGHVS and CDR2 FQNEAQ. V was cut by 0 bases and J by 7 bases, with 6 bases left in between. The CDR3 length is 12 residues. This CDR3 is CASSLAQIGYTF. The CDR3 DNA is TGTGCCAGCAGCTTAGCTCAAATTGGCTACACCTTC.

CDR3 region: CASSLYWASGSSYNEQFF. In nucleotides, the CDR3 is TGTGCCAGCAGCTTGTACTGGGCTAGCGGGAGTTCCTACAATGAGCAGTTCTTC. The V call is TRBV5-6, the J call TRBJ2-1, with 10 bases fitting TRBD2. CDR1 and CDR2 (germline): SGHDT, YYEEEE. This CDR3 has 18 amino acids. Trimming took 1 base from V and 1 from J; bases not matched to a gene: 8.

The V call is TRBV18, the J call TRBJ1-3; no clear D gene. The V and J ends lost 0 bases and 2 bases respectively, with 2 bases between them. The germline gives CDR1 KGHSH, CDR2 LQKENI. CDR3 length equals 13 residues. The CDR3 DNA follows: TGTGCCAGCTCACCACCCGCTGGAAACACCATATATTTT. Translated: CASSPPAGNTIYF.

In its sample, this clonotype was seen many times. The V gene is TRBV2, the J gene TRBJ2-2, with 12 nucleotides matching TRBD2. V lost 9 bases, J lost 9 bases, and 8 bases stayed unmatched. The CDR3 spans 14 residues. Per the germline V gene, CDR1 is SNHLY and CDR2 is FYNNEI. CDR3: CASSSSGRDRELFF. The CDR3 DNA reads TGTGCCAGTTCCTCTAGCGGGAGGGACCGGGAGCTGTTTTTT.

V gene TRBV29-1 combines with J gene TRBJ2-5; tentative D call: TRBD2 (5 bases). This CDR3 region has 12 residues. Germline V gene sequence: CDR1 SQVTM, CDR2 ANQGSEA. The V gene lost 4 bases and the J gene lost 5 bases, with 11 bases spanning the gap. The CDR3 sequence is CSVVRGLETQYF. The DNA of the CDR3 is TGCAGCGTTGTCCGGGGTTTGGAGACCCAGTACTTC.

The chain links TRBV12-3 or TRBV12-4 to TRBJ2-3; tentative D call: TRBD2 (5 bases). The CDR3 spans 15 residues. Trimming removed 6 bases from V and 2 bases from J, with 15 bases in between. As DNA, the CDR3 is TGTGCCAGCAGACTACTCTGGACTTCCACAGATACGCAGTATTTT. Encoded protein: CASRLLWTSTDTQYF.

Turning to this clonotype: This could be a read error, since a much larger clone is one nucleotide away. V usage is TRBV7-2 and J usage is TRBJ2-1, with a tentative D call TRBD1 (6 bases). The CDR3 loop spans 15 amino acids. Germline CDR1 SGHTA, CDR2 FQGNSA. The chain's CDR3 is CASSSGTYSYNERFF. The CDR3 DNA is TGTGCCAGCAGCTCCGGGACATACTCCTACAATGAGCGGTTCTTC.

The chain uses TRBV9 and TRBJ2-3, with D tentatively TRBD2 (5 bases). Germline-derived CDR1 and CDR2 are SGDLS and YYNGEE. CDR3 size: 14 residues. Trimming cost V 4 bases and J 0 bases, with 9 bases left between them. The CDR3 loop is CASSSPSSTDTQYF. DNA for the CDR3: TGTGCCAGCAGCTCACCTAGCAGCACAGATACGCAGTATTTT.

The rearrangement uses TRBV7-8 and TRBJ2-1; D not certain. This CDR3 spans 13 amino acids. Germline V lookup: CDR1 SGHVS, CDR2 FQNEAQ. V was shortened by 6 bases and J by 5 bases, with 11 bases between the two germline ends. This chain's CDR3 is CASSENSDNEQFF. CDR3 DNA: TGTGCCAGCAGTGAAAATTCGGACAATGAGCAGTTCTTC.

A few counts support this clonotype. The chain uses TRBV5-5 and TRBJ2-7, with no clear D. This CDR3 spans 15 amino acids. Trimming took off 4 bases at V and 3 bases at J, with 17 bases between the two ends. The V gene's germline CDR1 is SGHKS and CDR2 YYEKEE (reference sequence). CDR3 DNA sequence: TGTGCCAGCAGCAAGGACGGCGGCCCCTACTACGAGCAGTACTTC. Amino acids: CASSKDGGPYYEQYF.